Presented here are 6 T cell receptor beta chains from one specimen sequenced in a study of Ad26.COV2.S vaccination and SARS-CoV-2 variants. Stated treatment: some 19 received Ad26.COV2.S at low or high dose, single or two shots; several received placebo; per-sample allocation not given. Samples came from day 63 after the first vaccine or placebo injection. Repertoires were generated with immunoSEQ multiplex PCR, while TCRdb's copy carries only in-frame clones and drops some. Of hundreds of thousands of clones in the sample, 80% to 90% were seen once. This specimen was peripheral blood, taken in a trial of Ad26.COV2.S vaccine versus placebo. These TCRs come from a person aged 18 to 59 who received the Ad26.COV2.S COVID-19 vaccine or a placebo.

The chain uses TRBV4-2 and TRBJ2-1, with 9 bases identical to TRBD2. From germline, CDR1 is LGHNA and CDR2 YNFKEQ. V lost 0 bases, J lost 6 bases, and 9 bases stayed unmatched. This CDR3 has 17 residues. CDR3 sequence (DNA): TGTGCCAGCAGCCAAGATGAGGCGGGGGGGCTAGGCAATGAGCAGTTCTTC. This gives the protein CASSQDEAGGLGNEQFF.

This clone was counted a few times. The gene calls are TRBV5-4 and TRBJ2-1; the match to TRBD2 covers 11 bases. The CDR3 is made up of 16 amino acids. V shed 0 bases, J shed 2 bases, and the junction held 1 base outside the gene matches. The germline V gene encodes CDR1 SGHNT and CDR2 YYREEE (reference sequence). CDR3 region: CASSLGLAGTYNEQFF. CDR3 nucleotides: TGTGCCAGCAGCTTGGGACTAGCGGGAACCTACAATGAGCAGTTCTTC.

J is TRBJ1-2 and V is TRBV27, with 11 bases aligning to TRBD1. CDR3 length equals 16 residues. J gave up 4 bases and V 4 bases, and 8 bases lay outside the gene matches. CDR1 is MNHEY and CDR2 is SMNVEV in the germline V gene (reference sequence). CDR3 nucleotides: TGTGCCAGCAGTTCGGACAGGGGGCAAGGGCTCTATGGCTACACCTTC. As protein: CASSSDRGQGLYGYTF.

The CDR3 protein is CASSPGLAGDLYNEQFF. CDR3 sequence (DNA): TGCGCCAGCAGCCCTGGACTAGCGGGGGATTTATACAATGAGCAGTTCTTC. The V call is TRBV5-1, the J call TRBJ2-1; 13 nucleotides line up with TRBD2. This CDR3 spans 17 amino acids. V shed 4 bases and J 4 bases; nucleotides not matched to a gene: 8. Germline loops: CDR1 SGHRS, CDR2 YFSETQ.

A single count supports this clone. This chain connects TRBV7-2 to TRBJ2-5; TRBD1 is a possible D gene (5 bases). V lost 5 bases to trimming and J lost 5 bases, with 12 bases between them. The length of the CDR3 is 13 residues. Germline loops: CDR1 SGHTA, CDR2 FQGNSA. In DNA form, the CDR3 reads TGTGCCAGCAGCCAAAACAGGTGGGAGACCCAGTACTTC. This gives the protein CASSQNRWETQYF.

This clone appeared a single time. The genes are TRBV4-2 and TRBJ2-6, with TRBD1 identical over 7 bases. The V gene's germline CDR1 is LGHNA and CDR2 YNFKEQ. Unmatched junction bases numbered 2, after V lost 0 bases and J lost 3 bases. The CDR3 covers 16 residues. This CDR3 is CASSQEGDSGANVLTF. The CDR3 coding sequence is TGTGCCAGCAGCCAAGAGGGGGACAGTGGGGCCAACGTCCTGACTTTC.